A selection of T cell receptor beta chains follows, all from one sample in a study of OX40 agonist ivuxolimab in advanced cancers. The protocol was immunoSEQ multiplex PCR, while the TCRdb copy is restricted to in-frame clones and leaves out a portion. This sample carries approximately 70,000 clones, 88% of them seen once, and the ten largest clones take around 0.86%. This specimen consisted of CD4+ or CD8+ T cells sorted from blood, obtained in a trial of the OX40 agonist ivuxolimab. The receptors come from an adult with an advanced solid tumor such as melanoma, head and neck, liver or kidney cancer. Each CDR3 is given without its conserved first and last residue. Each record gives: D gene, V gene, CDR3 protein. A D gene is named only where the DNA matches it firmly.

>-|TRBV4-3
ASSQGAIATNEKLF
>-|TRBV14
ASSQEGHYEQY
>-|TRBV19
ASTARTNTGELF
>-|TRBV2
ASSETVGGTQY
>-|TRBV5-5
ASSLDRVTDTQY
>TRBD2|TRBV5-4
ASSYGLAGAVQETQY
>TRBD2|TRBV9
ASSVEGWGAGAGDTQY
>TRBD1|TRBV7-2
ASSWDRGYEQY
>TRBD1|TRBV7-2
ASSRAGGFGNTIY
>-|TRBV28
ASSRSSGYT
>-|TRBV6-5
ASSYGGRANEKLF
>-|TRBV7-3
ASSPRSNRDTQY
>-|TRBV6-5
ASSYSDPSSYEQY
>TRBD2|TRBV29-1
SVVPSGNQETQY
>-|TRBV6-5
ASSNDRQGGYT
>-|TRBV18
ASSPRTSEQETQY
>-|TRBV7-9
ASSSLSWGRAF
>-|TRBV5-5
ASTLSGGTANYGYT
>TRBD1|TRBV6-5
ASTAGAGGNSPLH
>-|TRBV4-3
ASSQDIGAGLMADTQY
>-|TRBV2
ASRTDIGTEAF
>TRBD1|TRBV9
ASSVGDRAYNSPLH
>-|TRBV7-2
ASSRGGGWVEQY
>TRBD2|TRBV28
ASSRGLAGGPGEQY
>-|TRBV4-3
ASSPGGGRVEKLF
>TRBD1|TRBV27
ASKGDRARGYT
>-|TRBV7-8
ASSLGPPAIAAEQY
>-|TRBV19
ASSTLPRARRGWDTQY